Below are 3 T cell receptor beta chains sequenced from a single sample in a study of graft-versus-host responses after intestinal transplantation. Here immunoSEQ multiplex PCR was the method, and the copy in TCRdb shows in-frame clones only, minus some. The sample holds tens of thousands of clones, 95% seen once. For these TCRs, the target antigens are not known. This specimen consisted of unstimulated CD8+ T cells sorted from spleen or lymph node cells, obtained before transplant. The receptor source for this set is a human donor who was the organ donor for an intestinal transplant.

This chain links TRBV5-6 with TRBJ1-6, with TRBD1 matching 10 bases. The CDR3 consists of 18 residues. Germline-derived CDR1 and CDR2 are SGHDT and YYEEEE. The J segment lost 10 bases and the V segment lost 3 bases, leaving 16 bases of the junction unmatched. The CDR3: CASSYRIGQTGGESPLHF. For the CDR3, the DNA is TGTGCCAGCAGCTATAGAATTGGGCAGACAGGGGGCGAATCACCCCTCCACTTT.

The chain carries TRBV7-8 and TRBJ2-7, with D tentatively TRBD2 (5 bases). V lost 6 bases, J lost 4 bases, and 13 bases lay in between. Per germline, CDR1 SGHVS and CDR2 FQNEAQ. The length of the CDR3 is 13 residues. In DNA, the CDR3 is TGTGCCAGCAGTTTGCGGGTGACTTACGAGCAGTACTTC. Residues: CASSLRVTYEQYF.

The chain is built from TRBV7-3 and TRBJ2-1; TRBD2 aligns across 10 bases. The CDR3 has 15 residues. Trimming removed 0 bases from V and 8 bases from J; junction bases left unmatched: 4. Germline lookup yields CDR1 SGHTA and CDR2 FQGTGA. As DNA, the CDR3 is TGTGCCAGCAGCTTAACACTAGCGGGGTTCGATGAGCAGTTCTTC. Translating gives CASSLTLAGFDEQFF.